This is a list of T cell receptor beta chains from one sample in a study of molecular identifiers for immune sequencing clone quantification. One entry per CDR3 protein results from TCRdb running MiXCR on the PCR reads. The repertoire includes 90,000 or so distinct CDR3 sequences, over 20% of them detected once, and roughly 1% sits in the top ten. Sequencing input: naive CD8+ T cells from blood, with Jurkat cell RNA spiked in. The origin of the receptors is a human donor in good health. Some libraries in this study had Jurkat cell RNA spiked in. CDR3s include the opening cysteine and the closing phenylalanine or tryptophan. The order of the fields is clone size, D gene, J gene, V gene, CDR3 protein, CDR3 DNA. The D gene is left open where the match is weak. Clone size is given for some rows only: seen once, a few or many times, or a class if the clone is expanded.

clone_size: -; d_call: -; j_call: TRBJ2-7; v_call: TRBV4-3; cdr3_aa: CASSQGVIGSSSYEQYF; cdr3_nt: TGCGCCAGCAGCCAAGGGGTGATCGGGTCTAGCTCCTACGAGCAGTACTTC
clone_size: many; d_call: -; j_call: TRBJ2-3; v_call: TRBV2; cdr3_aa: CASSEVRNTDTQYF; cdr3_nt: TGTGCCAGCAGTGAAGTACGTAACACAGATACGCAGTATTTT
clone_size: few; d_call: -; j_call: TRBJ2-7; v_call: TRBV6-1; cdr3_aa: CASSELSVLSVVGASYEQYF; cdr3_nt: TGTGCCAGCAGTGAACTGTCGGTCCTTAGTGTGGTCGGGGCCTCTTACGAGCAGTACTTC
clone_size: few; d_call: -; j_call: TRBJ1-5; v_call: TRBV7-8; cdr3_aa: CASIEHPSPDQPQHF; cdr3_nt: TGTGCCAGCATCGAACACCCTTCCCCTGATCAGCCCCAGCATTTT
clone_size: many; d_call: -; j_call: TRBJ2-7; v_call: TRBV20-1; cdr3_aa: CSAEGTVSYEQYF; cdr3_nt: TGCAGTGCCGAAGGGACGGTCTCCTACGAGCAGTACTTC
clone_size: -; d_call: -; j_call: TRBJ2-7; v_call: TRBV28; cdr3_aa: CASSFGDEQYF; cdr3_nt: TGTGCCAGCAGTTTTGGGGACGAGCAGTACTTC
clone_size: many; d_call: TRBD1; j_call: TRBJ1-2; v_call: TRBV6-4; cdr3_aa: CASSDSPGGNYGYTF; cdr3_nt: TGTGCCAGCAGTGACTCGCCAGGGGGAAACTATGGCTACACCTTC
clone_size: many; d_call: -; j_call: TRBJ2-3; v_call: TRBV20-1; cdr3_aa: CSARDSVTQYF; cdr3_nt: TGCAGTGCTCGGGACTCCGTTACGCAGTATTTT
clone_size: -; d_call: -; j_call: TRBJ2-7; v_call: TRBV7-9; cdr3_aa: CASSSSAGGERYF; cdr3_nt: TGTGCCAGCAGCTCGTCGGCTGGGGGCGAGCGGTACTTC
clone_size: many; d_call: -; j_call: TRBJ1-5; v_call: TRBV6-2/TRBV6-3; cdr3_aa: CASSYTGIGQPQHF; cdr3_nt: TGTGCCAGCAGTTACACGGGGATCGGTCAGCCCCAGCATTTT
clone_size: -; d_call: -; j_call: TRBJ1-5; v_call: TRBV19; cdr3_aa: CASSIDPGSNQPQHF; cdr3_nt: TGTGCCAGTAGTATAGATCCGGGGAGCAATCAGCCCCAGCATTTT
clone_size: many; d_call: -; j_call: TRBJ2-3; v_call: TRBV18; cdr3_aa: CASSPQTRRTDTQYF; cdr3_nt: TGTGCCAGCTCACCCCAGACTAGGCGCACAGATACGCAGTATTTT
clone_size: -; d_call: TRBD1; j_call: TRBJ2-4; v_call: TRBV3-1; cdr3_aa: CASSPQGAIGKDIQYF; cdr3_nt: TGTGCCAGCAGCCCACAGGGGGCAATAGGCAAAGACATTCAGTACTTC
clone_size: many; d_call: -; j_call: TRBJ2-3; v_call: TRBV29-1; cdr3_aa: CSITTDTQYF; cdr3_nt: TGCAGCATCACCACAGATACGCAGTATTTT
clone_size: many; d_call: TRBD1; j_call: TRBJ1-5; v_call: TRBV27; cdr3_aa: CASSPGTGFQPQHF; cdr3_nt: TGTGCCAGCAGTCCTGGGACAGGGTTTCAGCCCCAGCATTTT
clone_size: many; d_call: TRBD2; j_call: TRBJ2-3; v_call: TRBV19; cdr3_aa: CASSTLGGTDTQYF; cdr3_nt: TGTGCCAGTAGTACGTTGGGAGGGACAGATACGCAGTATTTT
clone_size: many; d_call: -; j_call: TRBJ2-7; v_call: TRBV7-6; cdr3_aa: CASSPSQGAYEQYF; cdr3_nt: TGTGCCAGCAGCCCCTCCCAAGGGGCCTACGAGCAGTACTTC
clone_size: many; d_call: -; j_call: TRBJ2-4; v_call: TRBV4-1; cdr3_aa: CASSQTRLGRADLKNIQYF; cdr3_nt: TGCGCCAGCAGCCAGACCCGATTAGGTCGGGCAGACCTCAAAAACATTCAGTACTTC
clone_size: few; d_call: -; j_call: TRBJ2-1; v_call: TRBV6-9; cdr3_aa: CASSQRDQGNEQFF; cdr3_nt: TGTGCCAGCAGTCAAAGGGACCAGGGCAATGAGCAGTTCTTC
clone_size: many; d_call: TRBD2; j_call: TRBJ2-7; v_call: TRBV27; cdr3_aa: CASSLSSGGTYEQYF; cdr3_nt: TGTGCCAGCAGTTTATCCTCCGGGGGGACTTACGAGCAGTACTTC
clone_size: many; d_call: TRBD2; j_call: TRBJ2-1; v_call: TRBV30; cdr3_aa: CAWEGLAGDEQFF; cdr3_nt: TGTGCCTGGGAAGGACTAGCGGGGGATGAGCAGTTCTTC
clone_size: many; d_call: -; j_call: TRBJ2-3; v_call: TRBV4-1; cdr3_aa: CASSQDRQSDTQYF; cdr3_nt: TGCGCCAGCAGCCAAGATCGACAGTCAGATACGCAGTATTTT
clone_size: many; d_call: -; j_call: TRBJ2-2; v_call: TRBV9; cdr3_aa: CASSVGVSGELFF; cdr3_nt: TGTGCCAGCAGCGTAGGTGTATCGGGGGAGCTGTTTTTT
clone_size: many; d_call: TRBD2; j_call: TRBJ2-3; v_call: TRBV6-5; cdr3_aa: CASSLLASGSGTDTQYF; cdr3_nt: TGTGCCAGCAGCCTACTGGCTAGCGGAAGCGGCACAGATACGCAGTATTTT
clone_size: few; d_call: -; j_call: TRBJ2-1; v_call: TRBV11-3; cdr3_aa: CASSSRGGPYNEQFF; cdr3_nt: TGTGCCAGCTCGAGCCGGGGCGGTCCCTACAATGAGCAGTTCTTC
clone_size: -; d_call: TRBD2; j_call: TRBJ2-1; v_call: TRBV27; cdr3_aa: CASRLVGGPGGQFF; cdr3_nt: TGTGCCAGCAGACTAGTGGGAGGGCCTGGTGGGCAGTTCTTC
clone_size: many; d_call: -; j_call: TRBJ1-2; v_call: TRBV19; cdr3_aa: CASSKRKDYGYTF; cdr3_nt: TGTGCCAGTAGTAAGCGGAAGGACTATGGCTACACCTTC
clone_size: many; d_call: TRBD2; j_call: TRBJ2-2; v_call: TRBV20-1; cdr3_aa: CSARDLTSGRGTGELFF; cdr3_nt: TGCAGTGCTAGAGATCTGACTAGCGGGAGGGGCACCGGGGAGCTGTTTTTT
clone_size: -; d_call: -; j_call: TRBJ1-2; v_call: TRBV5-5; cdr3_aa: CASSSHPWGTDVGYTF; cdr3_nt: TGTGCCAGCAGCTCCCACCCGTGGGGGACTGACGTTGGCTACACCTTC
clone_size: few; d_call: -; j_call: TRBJ2-4; v_call: TRBV6-1; cdr3_aa: CASSEGYKGVVNIQYF; cdr3_nt: TGTGCCAGCAGTGAAGGTTATAAAGGGGTCGTTAACATTCAGTACTTC
clone_size: many; d_call: TRBD1; j_call: TRBJ1-1; v_call: TRBV7-9; cdr3_aa: CASSLVTGTSTEAFF; cdr3_nt: TGTGCCAGCAGCTTAGTGACAGGGACCAGCACTGAAGCTTTCTTT
clone_size: many; d_call: TRBD2; j_call: TRBJ2-7; v_call: TRBV11-2; cdr3_aa: CASSFWTSGYEQYF; cdr3_nt: TGTGCCAGCAGCTTTTGGACTAGCGGTTACGAGCAGTACTTC
clone_size: many; d_call: TRBD1; j_call: TRBJ2-7; v_call: TRBV28; cdr3_aa: CASSLSFGTGTYEQYF; cdr3_nt: TGTGCCAGCAGTTTATCGTTCGGGACAGGGACCTACGAGCAGTACTTC
clone_size: -; d_call: TRBD1; j_call: TRBJ2-5; v_call: TRBV11-3; cdr3_aa: CASSPGGRETQYF; cdr3_nt: TGTGCCAGCAGCCCAGGGGGTCGCGAGACCCAGTACTTC
clone_size: -; d_call: -; j_call: TRBJ2-2; v_call: TRBV19; cdr3_aa: CASSIGDRTGELFF; cdr3_nt: TGTGCCAGTAGTATAGGGGATAGGACCGGGGAGCTGTTTTTT
clone_size: -; d_call: TRBD2; j_call: TRBJ2-2; v_call: TRBV2; cdr3_aa: CASSEDGAGGPTGELFF; cdr3_nt: TGTGCCAGCAGTGAAGACGGAGCGGGAGGGCCTACCGGGGAGCTGTTTTTT
clone_size: many; d_call: -; j_call: TRBJ2-2; v_call: TRBV29-1; cdr3_aa: CSVGTQGAGELFF; cdr3_nt: TGCAGCGTTGGGACGCAGGGCGCCGGGGAGCTGTTTTTT
clone_size: -; d_call: TRBD2; j_call: TRBJ2-2; v_call: TRBV4-1; cdr3_aa: CASSQGKGAGGLNTGELFF; cdr3_nt: TGCGCCAGCAGCCAAGGGAAGGGAGCGGGGGGACTCAACACCGGGGAGCTGTTTTTT
clone_size: many; d_call: -; j_call: TRBJ2-3; v_call: TRBV27; cdr3_aa: CASSATPVRVTDTQYF; cdr3_nt: TGTGCCAGCAGTGCCACCCCCGTGAGGGTTACAGATACGCAGTATTTT
clone_size: -; d_call: TRBD2; j_call: TRBJ2-1; v_call: TRBV7-6; cdr3_aa: CASSSLAGGDEQFF; cdr3_nt: TGTGCCAGCAGCTCCTTAGCGGGAGGGGATGAGCAGTTCTTC
clone_size: few; d_call: -; j_call: TRBJ2-7; v_call: TRBV19; cdr3_aa: CASSIAPGTPYEQYF; cdr3_nt: TGTGCCAGTAGTATAGCCCCCGGGACCCCCTACGAGCAGTACTTC
clone_size: many; d_call: TRBD1; j_call: TRBJ2-3; v_call: TRBV30; cdr3_aa: CAWGQGRSTDTQYF; cdr3_nt: TGTGCCTGGGGACAGGGAAGGAGCACAGATACGCAGTATTTT
clone_size: -; d_call: -; j_call: TRBJ1-2; v_call: TRBV30; cdr3_aa: CAWSVTRTPSYGYTF; cdr3_nt: TGTGCCTGGAGCGTGACGCGGACACCCAGCTATGGCTACACCTTC
clone_size: many; d_call: TRBD2; j_call: TRBJ2-7; v_call: TRBV3-1; cdr3_aa: CASSQDYGSGVEQYF; cdr3_nt: TGTGCCAGCAGCCAAGATTACGGTAGCGGGGTCGAGCAGTACTTC
clone_size: many; d_call: -; j_call: TRBJ2-2; v_call: TRBV20-1; cdr3_aa: CSARGEDWTGELFF; cdr3_nt: TGCAGTGCTAGGGGAGAGGATTGGACCGGGGAGCTGTTTTTT
clone_size: many; d_call: -; j_call: TRBJ2-7; v_call: TRBV6-2/TRBV6-3; cdr3_aa: CASSYGTASYEQYF; cdr3_nt: TGTGCCAGCAGTTACGGGACGGCATCCTACGAGCAGTACTTC
clone_size: -; d_call: -; j_call: TRBJ1-5; v_call: TRBV19; cdr3_aa: CASKVTDYSNQPQHF; cdr3_nt: TGTGCCAGTAAGGTCACGGATTATAGCAATCAGCCCCAGCATTTT
clone_size: many; d_call: -; j_call: TRBJ1-5; v_call: TRBV6-1; cdr3_aa: CASSEIDGSNQPQHF; cdr3_nt: TGTGCCAGCAGTGAAATTGACGGTAGCAATCAGCCCCAGCATTTT
clone_size: many; d_call: -; j_call: TRBJ1-1; v_call: TRBV6-6; cdr3_aa: CASSYPMGTEAFF; cdr3_nt: TGTGCCAGCAGTTACCCCATGGGCACTGAAGCTTTCTTT
clone_size: -; d_call: TRBD2; j_call: TRBJ2-5; v_call: TRBV20-1; cdr3_aa: CSARDRGLAGGPDQETQYF; cdr3_nt: TGCAGTGCTAGAGATCGGGGACTAGCGGGAGGGCCGGACCAAGAGACCCAGTACTTC
clone_size: many; d_call: TRBD1; j_call: TRBJ2-7; v_call: TRBV7-9; cdr3_aa: CASSGGTGPHEQYF; cdr3_nt: TGTGCCAGCAGCGGGGGGACAGGGCCCCACGAGCAGTACTTC
clone_size: many; d_call: TRBD1; j_call: TRBJ2-3; v_call: TRBV4-3; cdr3_aa: CASSQDIQGDDTQYF; cdr3_nt: TGCGCCAGCAGCCAAGATATTCAGGGGGACGATACGCAGTATTTT